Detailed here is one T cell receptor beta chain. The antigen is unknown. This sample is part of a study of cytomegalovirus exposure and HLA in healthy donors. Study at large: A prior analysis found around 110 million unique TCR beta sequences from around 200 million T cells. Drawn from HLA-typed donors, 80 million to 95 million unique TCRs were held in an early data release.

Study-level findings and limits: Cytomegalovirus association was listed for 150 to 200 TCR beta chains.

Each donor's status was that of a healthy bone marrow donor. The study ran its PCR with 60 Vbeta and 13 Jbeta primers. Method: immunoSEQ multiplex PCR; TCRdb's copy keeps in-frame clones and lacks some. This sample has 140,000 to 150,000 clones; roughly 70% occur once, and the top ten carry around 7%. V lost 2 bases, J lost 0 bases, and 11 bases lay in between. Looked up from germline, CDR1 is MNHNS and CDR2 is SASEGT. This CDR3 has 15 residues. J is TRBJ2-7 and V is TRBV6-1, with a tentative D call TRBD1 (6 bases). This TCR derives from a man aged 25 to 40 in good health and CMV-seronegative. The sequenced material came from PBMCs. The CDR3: CASSERTGSSYEQYF. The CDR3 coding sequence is TGTGCCAGCAGTGAAAGAACAGGGAGCTCCTACGAGCAGTACTTC.